This T cell receptor beta chain originates from a study of T-cell memory formation after mild COVID-19. Study observations and caveats: Proof of SARS-CoV-2 specificity was absent for the second-wave clones that crested on day 37.

On this clonotype itself: Its target is not known.

After 5'RACE with constant-segment primers, TCR alpha and TCR beta cDNA libraries carrying sample barcodes and UMIs were obtained. TCRdb reprocessed the 5' RACE reads with MiXCR, giving one entry per CDR3 protein. The sample has 450,000 to 700,000 distinct CDR3 sequences; roughly 18% are singletons. The source of this sequence is an adult woman who had mild COVID-19 (a few samples of this study predate the infection). Cell type and time point are not known. Material: PBMCs or a T cell subset sorted from them (not recorded which).

CDR3 nucleotide sequence: TGCAGTGCTAGAGAGCTAGCGGGCACCACAGATACGCAGTATTTT. Protein product: CSARELAGTTDTQYF. The chain has TRBV20-1 and TRBJ2-3; 8 bases map to TRBD2. The CDR3 spans 15 residues. Per germline, CDR1 DFQATT and CDR2 SNEGSKA (reference sequence). Losses at the gene ends were 0 bases for V and 2 bases for J; bases not matched to a gene: 4.